These 11 T cell receptor beta chains came from one sample sequenced in a study of blood T cells in healthy people across ages. Together with a sample-barcoded 5' primer, a J-beta primer mix was included in a second PCR lasting about 7 to 11 cycles. TCRdb re-derived calls from the 5' RACE reads in MiXCR, one entry per CDR3 protein. The profile shows fewer than 2,000,000 distinct CDR3 sequences, 39% of them singletons. The sample taken for sequencing was blood. All receptors come from a human donor in good health.

The sample holds a few counts of this clonotype. The gene calls are TRBV5-1 and TRBJ1-1; no firm D call. The ends were cut back, 2 bases at V and 4 bases at J, with 12 bases in the middle. This CDR3 is built from 14 residues. The germline gives CDR1 SGHRS, CDR2 YFSETQ. The CDR3 DNA reads TGCGCCAGCAGCTTTGAGCCCATGGGCACTGAAGCTTTCTTT. Residues: CASSFEPMGTEAFF.

This clonotype was counted only a few times. V is TRBV20-1 and J is TRBJ1-2; D is ambiguous. Germline V gives CDR1 DFQATT, CDR2 SNEGSKA (reference sequence). Trimming removed 5 bases from V and 4 bases from J, with 11 bases in between. This CDR3 is 12 amino acids long. Here the CDR3 DNA reads TGCAGTGCTGCCGAGGCTAGCTATGGCTACACCTTC. Encoded protein: CSAAEASYGYTF.

This clonotype was counted between two and nine times. The chain couples TRBV28 to TRBJ1-1; a possible D gene is TRBD1 (5 bases). Germline V lookup: CDR1 MDHEN, CDR2 SYDVKM. The V end lost 6 bases, the J end lost 11 bases, and 22 bases lay between the germline ends. The CDR3 extends over 14 amino acids. CDR3 bases: TGTGCCAGCAGCGTCCCGGGGCCCTCGTTCGGGGCTTTCTTT. Residues: CASSVPGPSFGAFF.

The chain links TRBV6-5 to TRBJ1-5, with 7 nucleotides matching TRBD1. The V gene's germline CDR1 is MNHEY and CDR2 SVGAGI. With V trimmed by 1 base and J by 6 bases, 15 bases remained unmatched. The length of the CDR3 is 18 residues. The CDR3 nucleotides are TGTGCCAGCAGTTACTTCCCTAGGGCAGGGGGGTATAGTCAGCCCCAGCATTTT. Translating gives CASSYFPRAGGYSQPQHF.

This clonotype has a handful of counts. This sequence joins TRBV9 and TRBJ2-3; D is perhaps TRBD1 or TRBD2 (5 bases each). CDR3 length: 15 residues. The germline CDR1 and CDR2 sequences are SGDLS and YYNGEE. The ends were cut back, 2 bases at V and 6 bases at J, with 16 bases in the middle. CDR3 nucleotide sequence: TGTGCCAGCAGCGTGACACCCCTGGGACCTGATACGCAGTATTTT. As protein: CASSVTPLGPDTQYF.

The J gene is TRBJ2-6, the V gene TRBV7-8, with unresolved D. Per the germline V gene, CDR1 is SGHVS and CDR2 is FQNEAQ. CDR3 length: 16 amino acids. Trimming removed 2 bases at V and 5 bases at J, with 13 bases between. CDR3 DNA sequence: TGTGCCAGCAGCTTAAACTACCCTTCTCGGGCCAACGTCCTGACTTTC. It is translated as CASSLNYPSRANVLTF.

This clonotype has only a few counts. This chain links TRBV7-2 with TRBJ2-5; tentative D call: TRBD2 (6 bases). Germline-derived CDR1 and CDR2 are SGHTA and FQGNSA. This CDR3 spans 16 amino acids. The germline V and J ends were trimmed by 1 base and 1 base, with 13 bases remaining between them. CDR3 bases: TGTGCCAGCAGCTTAGTGGGACTGGAGGTCCAAGAGACCCAGTACTTC. Its translation is CASSLVGLEVQETQYF.

This clonotype was picked up a small number of times. The chain couples TRBV7-2 to TRBJ1-4; possible D gene TRBD1, 6 bases. Germline assignment: CDR1 SGHTA and CDR2 FQGNSA. Trimming stripped 5 bases from V and 8 bases from J, with 18 bases between. The CDR3 sequence is 15 residues long. The CDR3 nucleotides are TGTGCCAGCAGCCTTCTAGGGGGTCGGAGGGAAAAACTGTTTTTT. Translated, it gives CASSLLGGRREKLFF. The full variable domain, completed using reference TRBV7-2 and TRBJ1-4, is GAGVSQSPSNKVTEKGKDVELRCDPISGHTALYWYRQSLGQGLEFLIYFQGNSAPDKSGLPSDRFSAERTGGSVSTLTIQRTQQEDSAVYLCASSLLGGRREKLFFGSGTQLSVL.

The chain has TRBV4-3 and TRBJ2-3; weak D call: TRBD2 (6 bases). Deletions cut 1 base from V and 2 bases from J, with 16 bases between. Germline CDR1 is LGHNA and CDR2 is YSLEER. The CDR3 runs 17 residues. DNA for the CDR3: TGCGCCAGCAGCCAAGGTCGTCCAGCGGGCTTCACAGATACGCAGTATTTT. It is translated as CASSQGRPAGFTDTQYF.

Regarding this clonotype: The junction does not match germline at one end; this may be a read error. The chain links TRBV29-1 to TRBJ1-2; D perhaps matches TRBD1 (5 bases). Germline values: CDR1 SQVTM, CDR2 ANQGSEA. The CDR3 sequence is 16 residues long. The CDR3 protein is CSVEDLYNSGRYGCTF. For the CDR3, the DNA is TGCAGCGTTGAAGATCTATATAATTCAGGGAGGTATGGCTGCACCTTC.

The rearrangement links TRBV4-1 to TRBJ2-1; no reliable D call. CDR1 is MGHRA, CDR2 YSYEKL, per germline. This CDR3 contains 15 residues. The V end was cut by 1 base, the J end by 9 bases, with 16 bases between. The CDR3 nucleotides are TGCGCCAGCAGCCAAGTGGGTGAGGTTACCCGTGAGCAGTTCTTC. It encodes CASSQVGEVTREQFF.